These T cell receptor beta chains were read from a single sample in a study of cytomegalovirus exposure and HLA in healthy donors. Data came from immunoSEQ multiplex PCR; TCRdb stores just in-frame clones and leaves some out. The sample lists some 150,000 clones, 75% to 90% occurring once. Source material: PBMCs. These receptors originate from a woman between 45 and 65 years old in good health and CMV-seropositive. Both conserved end residues are part of each CDR3. The order of the fields is J gene, D gene, clone size, V gene, CDR3 DNA, CDR3 protein. D genes are given only for firm matches. Size is stated for part of the rows, as once, few or many counts, or as a class when the clone is expanded.

j_call: TRBJ2-7; d_call: .; clone_size: .; v_call: TRBV15; cdr3_nt: TGTGCCACCAGCACACTACCCTACGAGCAGTACTTC; cdr3_aa: CATSTLPYEQYF
j_call: TRBJ1-6; d_call: TRBD1; clone_size: .; v_call: TRBV4-3; cdr3_nt: TGCGCCAGTAGCCTGAGTAGACAGGGCTGGGGGTCACCCCTCCACTTT; cdr3_aa: CASSLSRQGWGSPLHF
j_call: TRBJ1-5; d_call: TRBD1; clone_size: .; v_call: TRBV16; cdr3_nt: TGTGCCAGCAGCCAACGACAGGGGAGTCAGCCCCAGCATTTT; cdr3_aa: CASSQRQGSQPQHF
j_call: TRBJ2-1; d_call: TRBD1; clone_size: .; v_call: TRBV18; cdr3_nt: TGTGCCAGTAAGGAACAGGGGGCCGCCTACAATGAGCAGTTCTTC; cdr3_aa: CASKEQGAAYNEQFF
j_call: TRBJ1-1; d_call: TRBD1; clone_size: .; v_call: TRBV2; cdr3_nt: TGTGCCAGCTCCGGACAGGGCCAAGGAAACACTGAAGCTTTCTTT; cdr3_aa: CASSGQGQGNTEAFF
j_call: TRBJ1-1; d_call: .; clone_size: .; v_call: TRBV27; cdr3_nt: TGTGCCAGCAGTTTGTTAGTGAACACTGAAGCTTTCTTT; cdr3_aa: CASSLLVNTEAFF
j_call: TRBJ1-4; d_call: .; clone_size: few; v_call: TRBV11-2; cdr3_nt: TGTGCCAGCAGCCACGGTCGATTGTTTAATGAAAAACTGTTTTTT; cdr3_aa: CASSHGRLFNEKLFF
j_call: TRBJ2-7; d_call: TRBD1; clone_size: .; v_call: TRBV11-3; cdr3_nt: TGTGCCAGCAGCTTGGGATCCGGGACAGCATCCTACGAGCAGTACTTC; cdr3_aa: CASSLGSGTASYEQYF
j_call: TRBJ2-3; d_call: TRBD2; clone_size: .; v_call: TRBV10-1; cdr3_nt: TGCGCCGATGGGGGACTAGCGGGAGTGTGGCGCACAGATACGCAGTATTTT; cdr3_aa: CADGGLAGVWRTDTQYF
j_call: TRBJ1-2; d_call: TRBD1; clone_size: few; v_call: TRBV5-6; cdr3_nt: TGTGCCAGCAGCCGGCGGGACAGCCACGAGACTAACTATGGCTACACCTTC; cdr3_aa: CASSRRDSHETNYGYTF
j_call: TRBJ2-7; d_call: .; clone_size: .; v_call: TRBV2; cdr3_nt: TGTGCCAGCAGCCCCCTAGGCAGGGCTTCGTACGAGCAGTACTTC; cdr3_aa: CASSPLGRASYEQYF
j_call: TRBJ2-2; d_call: .; clone_size: .; v_call: TRBV7-9; cdr3_nt: TGTGCCAGCAGCTTAGGGCTACTAGGCGGGGAGCTGTTTTTT; cdr3_aa: CASSLGLLGGELFF
j_call: TRBJ2-7; d_call: .; clone_size: .; v_call: TRBV2; cdr3_nt: TGTGCCAGCAGCTGGAGGAGCGGGACAAAAAAATACGAGCAGTACTTC; cdr3_aa: CASSWRSGTKKYEQYF
j_call: TRBJ1-4; d_call: .; clone_size: .; v_call: TRBV7-9; cdr3_nt: TGTTCCAGCAGCTTAGGGGCCCTGAGGGTTACTGAAAAACTGTTTTTT; cdr3_aa: CSSSLGALRVTEKLFF
j_call: TRBJ1-1; d_call: .; clone_size: .; v_call: TRBV18; cdr3_nt: TGTGCCAGCTCACCTCGTATCCCTCAGGGGATGTACACTGAAGCTTTCTTT; cdr3_aa: CASSPRIPQGMYTEAFF
j_call: TRBJ2-2; d_call: .; clone_size: once; v_call: TRBV7-8; cdr3_nt: TGTGCCAGCAGCTTAGCGAGAGTAAACACCGGGGAGCTGTTTTTT; cdr3_aa: CASSLARVNTGELFF
j_call: TRBJ1-4; d_call: .; clone_size: .; v_call: TRBV7-8; cdr3_nt: TGTGCCAGCAGCTTAGTGGCAACAACTAATGAAAAACTGTTTTTT; cdr3_aa: CASSLVATTNEKLFF
j_call: TRBJ2-5; d_call: .; clone_size: .; v_call: TRBV7-9; cdr3_nt: TGTGCCAGCAGCACCTGGGACTGGATTCAAGAGACCCAGTACTTC; cdr3_aa: CASSTWDWIQETQYF
j_call: TRBJ2-2; d_call: TRBD2; clone_size: .; v_call: TRBV9; cdr3_nt: TGTGCCAGCAGCGTGGCGGGAGGGCCCCACGGGGAGCTGTTTTTT; cdr3_aa: CASSVAGGPHGELFF
j_call: TRBJ2-5; d_call: TRBD1; clone_size: once; v_call: TRBV27; cdr3_nt: TGTGCCAGCAGCGACAGGGGCGGTGAGACCCAGTACTTC; cdr3_aa: CASSDRGGETQYF
j_call: TRBJ1-6; d_call: .; clone_size: .; v_call: TRBV9; cdr3_nt: TGTGCCAGCAGCGTAGGCTTGGGGGCGGATAATTCACCCCTCCACTTT; cdr3_aa: CASSVGLGADNSPLHF
j_call: TRBJ2-6; d_call: TRBD2; clone_size: .; v_call: TRBV5-6; cdr3_nt: TGTGCCAGCAGCTTGAAGGAACGGGGGGGGGTCGGGGCCAACGTCCTGACTTTC; cdr3_aa: CASSLKERGGVGANVLTF
j_call: TRBJ2-7; d_call: .; clone_size: .; v_call: TRBV7-9; cdr3_nt: TGTGCCAGCAGCTTAGTTTCTCGTGCCAGAAATGTTCCTGAGCAGTACTTC; cdr3_aa: CASSLVSRARNVPEQYF
j_call: TRBJ2-7; d_call: .; clone_size: .; v_call: TRBV28; cdr3_nt: TGTGCCAGCAGCCCCGCGGGCGGGCCGAGCCACGAGCAGTACTTC; cdr3_aa: CASSPAGGPSHEQYF
j_call: TRBJ2-3; d_call: .; clone_size: few; v_call: TRBV5-4; cdr3_nt: TGTGCCAGCAGCTTTCAAGTGGGCCCAGATACGCAGTATTTT; cdr3_aa: CASSFQVGPDTQYF
j_call: TRBJ2-3; d_call: .; clone_size: once; v_call: TRBV5-1; cdr3_nt: TGCGCCAGCAGATTAGGTCTAGCCCTTAGCACAGATACGCAGTATTTT; cdr3_aa: CASRLGLALSTDTQYF
j_call: TRBJ1-2; d_call: .; clone_size: few; v_call: TRBV11-2; cdr3_nt: TGTGCCAGCAGCCCCTTTCGAGGATATGGCTACACCTTC; cdr3_aa: CASSPFRGYGYTF
j_call: TRBJ1-1; d_call: .; clone_size: once; v_call: TRBV9; cdr3_nt: TGTGCCAGCAGCCCACGGGGTGAATCAAACACTGAAGCTTTCTTT; cdr3_aa: CASSPRGESNTEAFF
j_call: TRBJ2-7; d_call: TRBD2; clone_size: .; v_call: TRBV5-1; cdr3_nt: TGCGCCAGCAGCAGGACTAGCGGGCGAAGCTCCTACGAGCAGTACTTC; cdr3_aa: CASSRTSGRSSYEQYF
j_call: TRBJ2-2; d_call: .; clone_size: .; v_call: TRBV10-3; cdr3_nt: TGTGCCATCAGTGAATCGGGAGTGGGCACCGGGGAGCTGTTTTTT; cdr3_aa: CAISESGVGTGELFF
j_call: TRBJ2-5; d_call: .; clone_size: .; v_call: TRBV9; cdr3_nt: TGTGCCAGCAGCAGGGGCCAAGAGACCCAGTACTTC; cdr3_aa: CASSRGQETQYF
j_call: TRBJ2-1; d_call: TRBD1; clone_size: .; v_call: TRBV28; cdr3_nt: TGTGCCAGCAGGCCGGGGGGGACAGGGGGCAATGAGCAGTTCTTC; cdr3_aa: CASRPGGTGGNEQFF
j_call: TRBJ1-5; d_call: .; clone_size: .; v_call: TRBV6-4; cdr3_nt: TGTGCCCCCTATCCGGGACTCTCCAATAGCAATCAGCCCCAGCATTTT; cdr3_aa: CAPYPGLSNSNQPQHF
j_call: TRBJ2-3; d_call: .; clone_size: .; v_call: TRBV11-2; cdr3_nt: TGTGCCAGCAGCCCGACGCAACGAGGGACTCTCTCGCCTCGGGCGCAGTATTTT; cdr3_aa: CASSPTQRGTLSPRAQYF
j_call: TRBJ2-3; d_call: .; clone_size: .; v_call: TRBV6-1; cdr3_nt: TGTGCCAGCAGAACTAATCCTAGCACAGATACGCAATATTTT; cdr3_aa: CASRTNPSTDTQYF
j_call: TRBJ2-3; d_call: TRBD1; clone_size: .; v_call: TRBV9; cdr3_nt: TGTGCCAGCCGGAAGACAGGGGGAGATACGCAGTATTTT; cdr3_aa: CASRKTGGDTQYF
j_call: TRBJ2-2; d_call: TRBD1; clone_size: .; v_call: TRBV15; cdr3_nt: TGTGCCACCAGCAGACAACAGGGGACCGGGGAGCTGTTTTTT; cdr3_aa: CATSRQQGTGELFF
j_call: TRBJ2-1; d_call: TRBD2; clone_size: .; v_call: TRBV6-1; cdr3_nt: TGTGCCAGCAGTTCAACGGGACTAGGATACAATGAGCAGTTCTTC; cdr3_aa: CASSSTGLGYNEQFF
j_call: TRBJ2-2; d_call: TRBD2; clone_size: .; v_call: TRBV7-6; cdr3_nt: TGTGCCAGCAGCTTAGCGCCGCTAGCGGGGATGGGGGAGCTGTTTTTT; cdr3_aa: CASSLAPLAGMGELFF
j_call: TRBJ2-2; d_call: .; clone_size: .; v_call: TRBV7-9; cdr3_nt: TGTGCCAGCAGCTTAGGTCCGGCTAGCGTCGGGGAGCTGTTTTTT; cdr3_aa: CASSLGPASVGELFF
j_call: TRBJ2-2; d_call: .; clone_size: .; v_call: TRBV29-1; cdr3_nt: TGCAGTCCCATCATTGTCAGGGTCGCGAACACCGGGGAGCTGTTTTTT; cdr3_aa: CSPIIVRVANTGELFF
j_call: TRBJ2-7; d_call: .; clone_size: .; v_call: TRBV11-1; cdr3_nt: TGTGCCAGCAGCTTGAGAGGGAATCACTACGAGCAGTACTTC; cdr3_aa: CASSLRGNHYEQYF
j_call: TRBJ2-7; d_call: .; clone_size: .; v_call: TRBV5-4; cdr3_nt: TGTGCCAGCAGCTTCTCGAGTAGCGGAATCTACGAGCAGTACTTC; cdr3_aa: CASSFSSSGIYEQYF
j_call: TRBJ2-2; d_call: .; clone_size: .; v_call: TRBV7-2; cdr3_nt: TGTGCCAGCAGATCCCTCAGCGCGGACACCGGGGAGCTGTTTTTT; cdr3_aa: CASRSLSADTGELFF
j_call: TRBJ2-4; d_call: TRBD1; clone_size: .; v_call: TRBV13; cdr3_nt: TGTGCCAGCAGCTCCACCGGGACAGGGAGAGGTGTAGGAAACATTCAGTACTTC; cdr3_aa: CASSSTGTGRGVGNIQYF
j_call: TRBJ2-2; d_call: .; clone_size: .; v_call: TRBV6-6; cdr3_nt: TGTGCCAGCAGTTATGGCCGGGAGCTGTTTTTT; cdr3_aa: CASSYGRELFF
j_call: TRBJ2-7; d_call: .; clone_size: .; v_call: TRBV7-9; cdr3_nt: TGTGCCAGCAGCTCATTTGGCAACGAGCAGTACTTC; cdr3_aa: CASSSFGNEQYF
j_call: TRBJ2-5; d_call: TRBD2; clone_size: .; v_call: TRBV7-2; cdr3_nt: TGTGCCAGCAGCTTAAGTGCATTAGCGGGGGGGCAGGAGGCCCAGTACTTC; cdr3_aa: CASSLSALAGGQEAQYF
j_call: TRBJ2-3; d_call: TRBD2; clone_size: few; v_call: TRBV7-3; cdr3_nt: TGTGCCAGCAGCTTGTCAACGCGGGGGGTGTCAGATACGCAGTATTTT; cdr3_aa: CASSLSTRGVSDTQYF